This T cell receptor (beta chain) was recovered during a study of blood T cell repertoires in COVID-19. Study context: Sites across the United States, Italy and Spain contributed samples from acute and convalescent COVID-19. PBMCs, B-cell-depleted T cells, or T cells provided the cDNA or gDNA that made up the material.

In the source study's methods: Reference gene primer amplification in the assay estimated nucleated cell counts. Profiled with immunoSEQ multiplex PCR; TCRdb holds only in-frame clones, not every one. V and J calls and clone size are those listed in that table; D and trimming were worked out from the DNA. The table lists 100,000 or so clones, about 76% of them singletons, with approximately 20% in the top ten. The sequence was collected from a woman aged 70-85 years with acute or convalescent COVID-19. Sequenced material: peripheral blood.

CDR3: CASSVGQGYEQYF. CDR3 bases: TGCGCCAGCAGTGTAGGACAGGGCTACGAGCAGTACTTC. J is TRBJ2-7 and V is TRBV10-1; 8 bases line up with TRBD1. This CDR3 has 13 residues. CDR1 and CDR2 (germline): WNHNN, SYGVQD (reference sequence). V gave up 4 bases and J gave up 3 bases; unmatched junction bases: 2.